What follows are 13 T cell receptor beta chains derived from one specimen sequenced in a study of T cells in Graves' hyperthyroidism and ophthalmopathy. Amplification yielded TCR beta CDR3 regions, with RNA transcripts as the source. Initially, a first-round RT-PCR of the TCR CDR3 employed the HTBI primer set. TCRdb ran MiXCR on the multiplex PCR reads and lists one entry per CDR3 protein. The sample lists around 600,000 distinct CDR3 sequences, nearly 45% occurring once. Input material: peripheral blood or thyroid tissue (not recorded which). These receptors were taken from an adult man with Graves' disease, either hyperthyroidism or ophthalmopathy (not recorded which).

The V call is TRBV5-1, the J call TRBJ2-6, with TRBD1 as a possible D gene (6 bases). V lost 4 bases and J 6 bases, leaving 17 bases between the germline ends. This CDR3 has 16 amino acids. In germline, CDR1 is SGHRS, CDR2 YFSETQ. This chain's CDR3 is CASSPPTGPEANVLTF. In DNA form, the CDR3 reads TGCGCCAGCAGCCCACCGACAGGACCGGAGGCCAACGTCCTGACTTTC.

This clonotype was detected only a few times. The J gene is TRBJ1-1, the V gene TRBV20-1; D unresolved. Trimming shortened V by 6 bases and J by 1 base, and 9 bases separated the two germline ends. The CDR3 consists of 12 residues. CDR1 and CDR2 (germline): DFQATT, SNEGSKA (reference sequence). CDR3 protein: CSAFGGNTEAFF. In DNA form, the CDR3 reads TGCAGTGCCTTCGGCGGGAACACTGAAGCTTTCTTT.

The gene calls are TRBV5-1 and TRBJ1-3; possibly TRBD1 for D (5 bases). This CDR3 region has 12 residues. CDR1 is SGHRS, CDR2 YFSETQ, per germline. Trimming took 0 bases from V and 16 from J, leaving 14 bases between them. Written as DNA, the CDR3 is TGCGCCAGCAGCTTGGGAGGGGACGAGTGGTATTTT. Translation gives CASSLGGDEWYF.

A few counts support this clonotype. The chain combines TRBV20-1 with TRBJ2-3; 10 nucleotides line up with TRBD2. Germline V gene data show CDR1 as DFQATT and CDR2 as SNEGSKA (reference sequence). The CDR3 spans 17 residues. V lost 6 bases, J lost 0 bases, and 12 bases stayed unmatched. The CDR3 sequence is CSANPGTSDPSTDTQYF. The CDR3 bases are TGCAGTGCAAATCCCGGGACTAGCGATCCTAGCACAGATACGCAGTATTTT.

This chain joins TRBV11-2 and TRBJ1-6, with 9 bases aligning to TRBD1. The CDR3 totals 14 residues. CDR1 and CDR2 from the germline V gene are SGHAT and FQNNGV. J lost 10 bases, V lost 6 bases, and 7 bases had no gene match. CDR3 DNA sequence: TGTGCCAGCAGGTTGGACAGGGGCGGGTCACCCCTCCACTTT. It codes for CASRLDRGGSPLHF. Looking up the rest from reference TRBV11-2 and TRBJ1-6 gives the full variable domain: EAGVAQSPRYKIIEKRQSVAFWCNPISGHATLYWYQQILGQGPKLLIQFQNNGVVDDSQLPKDRFSAERLKGVDSTLKIQPAKLEDSAVYLCASRLDRGGSPLHFGNGTRLTVT.

This clonotype was recorded a few times. This sequence joins TRBV7-9 and TRBJ2-2; D gene uncertain. V was clipped by 2 bases and J by 2 bases, with 9 bases between them. The CDR3 sequence is 15 residues long. Per germline, CDR1 SEHNR and CDR2 FQNEAQ (reference sequence). The CDR3 DNA reads as TGTGCCAGCAGCTTACGGACCGTAAACACCGGGGAGCTGTTTTTT. Translated: CASSLRTVNTGELFF.

DNA for the CDR3: TGTGCCAGCAGCCAAGGGCAGGGGGCGCGAATCAACACTGAAGCTTTCTTT. Its protein is CASSQGQGARINTEAFF. This sequence joins TRBV7-2 and TRBJ1-1; 8 bases match TRBD1. The length of the CDR3 is 17 residues. Germline V gene sequence: CDR1 SGHTA, CDR2 FQGNSA. V shed 5 bases and J 2 bases; nucleotides not matched to a gene: 13.

This sequence joins TRBV29-1 and TRBJ2-5; possible D gene TRBD1, 6 bases. Trimming left V 8 bases short and J 6 bases short, with 16 bases between. Germline V gives CDR1 SQVTM, CDR2 ANQGSEA. This CDR3 is built from 12 residues. As DNA, the CDR3 is TGCAGCACCAACTCAGGGGTGAAGACCCAGTACTTC. Translation gives CSTNSGVKTQYF.

V is TRBV20-1 and J is TRBJ1-1; 7 nucleotides agree with TRBD1. Per the germline V gene, CDR1 is DFQATT and CDR2 is SNEGSKA (reference sequence). The CDR3 runs to 15 residues. Germline trimming cut 1 base from V and 5 bases from J; bases unmatched to any gene: 10. CDR3 bases: TGCAGTGCTAGAGCCCCCGACAGGGCTGGGACTGAAGCTTTCTTT. Amino acid sequence: CSARAPDRAGTEAFF.

There are many counts of this clonotype. The CDR3 DNA reads TGTGCCATCAGTGAGGGACAGGGGGGCACTGAAGCTTTCTTT. It encodes CAISEGQGGTEAFF. V is TRBV10-3 and J is TRBJ1-1; 10 nucleotides line up with TRBD1. This CDR3 spans 14 amino acids. Germline V gene data show CDR1 as ENHRY and CDR2 as SYGVKD. V shed 2 bases, J shed 4 bases, and the junction held 1 base outside the gene matches.

V and J are TRBV7-6 and TRBJ2-7, with TRBD2 matching over 10 bases. The J segment lost 4 bases and the V segment lost 2 bases, leaving 2 bases of the junction unmatched. Germline CDR1 SGHVS, CDR2 FNYEAQ. The CDR3 is 14 amino acids. The CDR3 DNA follows: TGTGCCAGCAGCTTACAGCGGGAGGGTTACGAGCAGTACTTC. Protein sequence: CASSLQREGYEQYF. Based on the CDR3 plus reference TRBV7-6 and TRBJ2-7, the full variable domain is GAGVSQSPRYKVTKRGQDVALRCDPISGHVSLYWYRQALGQGPEFLTYFNYEAQQDKSGLPNDRFSAERPEGSISTLTIQRTEQRDSAMYRCASSLQREGYEQYFGPGTRLTVT.

The sample holds many counts of this clonotype. V usage is TRBV5-1 and J usage is TRBJ2-7; TRBD2 is a possible D gene (6 bases). The CDR3 covers 12 residues. Deletions cut 4 bases from V and 10 bases from J, with 15 bases between. Germline V lookup: CDR1 SGHRS, CDR2 YFSETQ. As DNA, the CDR3 is TGCGCCAGCAGCCCGGGAGAGGACGGACAGTACTTC. Translation: CASSPGEDGQYF.

This clonotype was detected ten times or more. V is TRBV12-3 or TRBV12-4 and J is TRBJ1-6; D is unclear. Trimming left V 6 bases short and J 6 bases short, with 6 bases between. The CDR3 spans 12 residues. The CDR3 region has the DNA TGTGCCAGCAGGGGTGGTAATTCACCCCTCCACTTT. Its protein is CASRGGNSPLHF.